This TCR beta chain was recovered during a study of blood T cell repertoires in COVID-19. Turning to the study itself: Sources were T cells, B-cell-depleted T cells, or PBMCs; the material itself was cDNA or gDNA.

Followed over time, Seattle patients had been enrolled while infection was active. Germline CDR1 is KGHSH and CDR2 is LQKENI. Trimming took 6 bases from V and 6 from J, leaving 12 bases between them. The CDR3 length is 13 residues. The data were produced by immunoSEQ multiplex PCR, yet TCRdb's version contains in-frame clones alone and is incomplete. The sample yields roughly 180,000 clones, 79% seen once. The origin of this receptor is a woman aged 60-75 years with COVID-19, enrolled during active disease. J is TRBJ1-3 and V is TRBV18; maybe TRBD1 (5 bases). Source material: peripheral blood. Here the CDR3 reads CASSNSRENTIYF. The CDR3 nucleotides read TGTGCCAGCTCGAATTCCAGGGAAAACACCATATATTTT.